Below are 30 T cell receptor beta chains sequenced from a single sample in a study of radiation and T cells in renal cell carcinoma. Produced via immunoSEQ multiplex PCR; TCRdb's table is partial and in-frame only. The table has roughly 100,000 clones, 70% to 85% seen once. Indicated time point: baseline pretreatment blood. As to treatment: 15 Gy SBRT to primary tumor, nephrectomy 4 weeks later. Sequences were derived from blood, sampled from a patient whose treatment included radiotherapy and nephrectomy. These receptors originate from a man aged 60 to 75 with renal cell carcinoma.

The rearrangement uses TRBV7-9 and TRBJ2-1; TRBD2 matches 8 bases. Trimming cost V 5 bases and J 3 bases; bases outside gene matches: 9. There are 16 residues in the CDR3. Germline values: CDR1 SEHNR, CDR2 FQNEAQ (reference sequence). The CDR3 nucleotides read TGTGCCAGCAGCCCCCCGGGACTAGGCTTCTACAATGAGCAGTTCTTC. As protein: CASSPPGLGFYNEQFF. Drawing the rest from reference TRBV7-9 and TRBJ2-1, the complete variable domain is DTGVSQNPRHKITKRGQNVTFRCDPISEHNRLYWYRQTLGQGPEFLTYFQNEAQLEKSRLLSDRFSAERPKGSFSTLEIQRTEQGDSAMYLCASSPPGLGFYNEQFFGPGTRLTVL.

The rearrangement links TRBV7-2 to TRBJ2-5, with 15 nucleotides matching TRBD2. After removal of 4 bases from V and 2 bases from J, the junction contained 8 bases not matched to a gene. The CDR3 length is 18 residues. Germline-derived CDR1 and CDR2 are SGHTA and FQGNSA. In DNA form, the CDR3 reads TGTGCCAGCAGCTCAGGACTAGCGGGAGGGCCAGCGCAAGAGACCCAGTACTTC. The encoded protein is CASSSGLAGGPAQETQYF. Supplemented by reference TRBV7-2 and TRBJ2-5, the full variable domain reads GAGVSQSPSNKVTEKGKDVELRCDPISGHTALYWYRQSLGQGLEFLIYFQGNSAPDKSGLPSDRFSAERTGGSVSTLTIQRTQQEDSAVYLCASSSGLAGGPAQETQYFGPGTRLLVL.

This clone was detected once. This chain joins TRBV30 and TRBJ2-7; D possibly corresponds to TRBD2 (6 bases). V lost 4 bases and J 7 bases, leaving 14 bases between the germline ends. The CDR3 is made up of 12 amino acids. Germline CDR1 reads GTSNPN; CDR2 reads SVGIG (reference sequence). The CDR3 is CAWNPGGVEQYF. The CDR3 nucleotides read TGTGCCTGGAACCCAGGCGGGGTTGAGCAGTACTTC.

The chain recombines TRBV28 with TRBJ2-7, with 9 bases fitting TRBD1. Looked up from germline, CDR1 is MDHEN and CDR2 is SYDVKM. V was pared by 7 bases and J by 6 bases, with 4 bases of the junction left unmatched. The CDR3 has 12 amino acids. The CDR3, as DNA: TGTGCCAGCACCGGGACAGGGACCGAGCAGTACTTC. It translates to CASTGTGTEQYF.

This CDR3 reads CASSFRRGTEAFF. In nucleotides, the CDR3 is TGTGCCAGCAGTTTCCGCAGAGGGACTGAAGCTTTCTTT. V and J are TRBV28 and TRBJ1-1; D not resolved. CDR1 is MDHEN and CDR2 is SYDVKM in the germline V gene. This CDR3 spans 13 amino acids. With 3 bases removed from V and 5 bases from J, the gap between germline ends came to 10 bases.

This clone was observed once. The chain joins TRBV18 to TRBJ2-7; D is perhaps TRBD1 (6 bases). This CDR3 contains 21 residues. Trimming took 6 bases from V and 2 from J, leaving 35 bases between them. Germline V CDR1 and CDR2: KGHSH, LQKENI. The CDR3 loop reads CASSGLLKNPLSSTGPYEQYF. CDR3 nucleotide sequence: TGTGCCAGCTCCGGGCTACTTAAAAACCCGCTATCGTCGACAGGCCCCTACGAGCAGTACTTC.

The chain uses TRBV10-1 and TRBJ2-7; TRBD2 matches at 9 bases. The CDR3 loop spans 13 amino acids. The junction had 7 bases not matched to a gene; V was cut back by 7 bases and J by 6 bases. Germline-derived CDR1 and CDR2 are WNHNN and SYGVQD (reference sequence). The CDR3 nucleotides are TGCGCCAGCAAGGCTAGCGGGATCTCCGAGCAGTACTTC. Translation: CASKASGISEQYF.

This rearrangement joins TRBV7-9 to TRBJ2-7, with a weak D call TRBD1 (6 bases). Looked up from germline, CDR1 is SEHNR and CDR2 is FQNEAQ (reference sequence). Trimming shortened V by 1 base and J by 5 bases, and 12 bases separated the two germline ends. The CDR3 consists of 14 residues. CDR3: CASSLGIRDNEQYF. Here the CDR3 DNA reads TGTGCCAGCAGCTTAGGGATCCGGGACAACGAGCAGTACTTC.

The V gene is TRBV6-1, the J gene TRBJ1-4; D unclear. There are 16 residues in the CDR3. Germline V gene data show CDR1 as MNHNS and CDR2 as SASEGT. The V end was cut by 3 bases, the J end by 0 bases, with 11 bases between. CDR3 DNA sequence: TGTGCCAGCAGTGACCCCCTATCAACAACTAATGAAAAACTGTTTTTT. Protein product: CASSDPLSTTNEKLFF.

V usage is TRBV10-3 and J usage is TRBJ2-7, with D tentatively TRBD2 (5 bases). Trimming took 0 bases from V and 1 from J, leaving 31 bases between them. The CDR3 runs to 22 residues. Germline CDR1 ENHRY, CDR2 SYGVKD. This chain's CDR3 is CAISESTFSQVIRGDISYEQYF. In nucleotides, the CDR3 is TGTGCCATCAGTGAGTCGACTTTTTCCCAGGTTATACGGGGAGATATATCCTACGAGCAGTACTTC.

The chain employs TRBV5-5 and TRBJ2-3; D unclear. CDR3 length: 12 amino acids. Trimming left V 0 bases short and J 3 bases short, with 2 bases between. Germline lookup yields CDR1 SGHKS and CDR2 YYEKEE (reference sequence). In DNA form, the CDR3 reads TGTGCCAGCAGCTTGGAGACAGATACGCAGTATTTT. Translating it yields CASSLETDTQYF.

This chain uses TRBV6-1 with TRBJ1-2; no clear D gene. The ends were cut back, 1 base at V and 8 bases at J, with 8 bases in the middle. CDR1 is MNHNS, CDR2 SASEGT, per germline. CDR3 size: 12 residues. Here the CDR3 reads CASSEVGRGYTF. The DNA of the CDR3 is TGTGCCAGCAGTGAAGTAGGTCGGGGCTACACCTTC.

The chain combines TRBV6-5 with TRBJ2-5; 14 nucleotides match TRBD2. The germline gives CDR1 MNHEY, CDR2 SVGAGI. This CDR3 comprises 15 residues. J lost 3 bases, V lost 9 bases, and 6 bases had no gene match. The CDR3 nucleotides are TGTGCCAGGCTTCTGACTAGCGGGAGGGAAGAGACCCAGTACTTC. It translates to CARLLTSGREETQYF.

This clone was found a few times. This chain links TRBV7-2 with TRBJ2-3, with 8 bases matching TRBD2. Unmatched junction bases numbered 13, after V lost 5 bases and J lost 3 bases. Germline loops: CDR1 SGHTA, CDR2 FQGNSA. This CDR3 is built from 17 residues. The DNA for the CDR3 is TGTGCCAGCAGCCTTGTAGCGGGATGGGGGGGGACAGATACGCAGTATTTT. This sequence encodes CASSLVAGWGGTDTQYF.

V and J are TRBV18 and TRBJ1-4, with 11 bases lining up with TRBD1. Germline trimming cut 4 bases from V and 7 bases from J; bases unmatched to any gene: 8. The germline V gene encodes CDR1 KGHSH and CDR2 LQKENI. The CDR3 covers 16 residues. The CDR3 loop reads CASSLDRGRWSEKLFF. The DNA of the CDR3 is TGTGCCAGCTCACTGGACAGGGGGCGATGGAGTGAAAAACTGTTTTTT.

The chain combines TRBV2 with TRBJ2-7; D is ambiguous. V dropped 8 bases and J dropped 4 bases, with 9 bases sitting between them. The CDR3 sequence is 11 residues long. The germline gives CDR1 SNHLY, CDR2 FYNNEI. The CDR3 DNA reads as TGTGCCAGCCTCATGACATACGAGCAGTACTTC. Translated: CASLMTYEQYF. The full variable domain, with the rest looked up from reference TRBV2 and TRBJ2-7, is EPEVTQTPSHQVTQMGQEVILRCVPISNHLYFYWYRQILGQKVEFLVSFYNNEISEKSEIFDDQFSVERPDGSNFTLKIRSTKLEDSAMYFCASLMTYEQYFGPGTRLTVT.

The chain carries TRBV19 and TRBJ1-4; 8 bases map to TRBD1. With 8 bases clipped from V and 8 bases from J, the junction kept 4 bases outside the gene matches. This CDR3 has 12 amino acids. CDR1 is LNHDA, CDR2 SQIVND, per germline (reference sequence). CDR3 sequence reads: CASGQGNEKLFF. CDR3 sequence (DNA): TGTGCCAGTGGACAGGGCAACGAAAAACTGTTTTTT.

There are a few counts of this clone. This chain links TRBV4-1 with TRBJ2-3; tentatively, D is TRBD1 or TRBD2 (5 bases each). Trimming took 0 bases from V and 10 from J, leaving 14 bases between them. This CDR3 spans 14 amino acids. Germline V gene lookup returns CDR1 MGHRA and CDR2 YSYEKL. CDR3 in DNA: TGCGCCAGCAGCCAAGATCAAGAGGGGCGGTCGCAGTATTTT. Protein: CASSQDQEGRSQYF.

The J gene is TRBJ2-1, the V gene TRBV5-4, with a tentative D call TRBD1 (6 bases). Germline V gives CDR1 SGHNT, CDR2 YYREEE (reference sequence). V lost 0 bases to trimming and J lost 9 bases, with 16 bases between them. This CDR3 contains 15 residues. The CDR3 nucleotides are TGTGCCAGCAGCTTGGGGACCAACAGGGATAGTGAGCAGTTCTTC. It encodes CASSLGTNRDSEQFF.

This chain joins TRBV7-8 and TRBJ1-4, with a weak D call TRBD1 (6 bases). V shed 5 bases and J shed 10 bases, with 20 bases lying between them. Germline V CDR1 and CDR2: SGHVS, FQNEAQ. There are 15 residues in the CDR3. In DNA form, the CDR3 reads TGTGCCAGCAGCCATAGGACAGAAGGGTTCGGAAAACTGTTTTTT. Its translation: CASSHRTEGFGKLFF.

The sample holds one count of this clone. The chain employs TRBV5-1 and TRBJ2-2; D is possibly TRBD1 (6 bases). The germline V gene encodes CDR1 SGHRS and CDR2 YFSETQ. The CDR3 covers 14 residues. V was clipped by 4 bases and J by 1 base, with 8 bases between them. CDR3 in DNA: TGCGCCAGCAGCGTGGGACAGAACACCGGGGAGCTGTTTTTT. Its protein product is CASSVGQNTGELFF.

This clone was found a few times. This rearrangement joins TRBV5-1 to TRBJ1-1; perhaps TRBD1 as D (5 bases). The V end lost 1 base, the J end lost 1 base, and 8 bases lay between the germline ends. Germline V lookup: CDR1 SGHRS, CDR2 YFSETQ. The CDR3 spans 14 residues. The CDR3 region is CASSLQGANTEAFF. In DNA, the CDR3 is TGCGCCAGCAGCTTGCAGGGTGCGAACACTGAAGCTTTCTTT.

V gene TRBV27 combines with J gene TRBJ2-7; a weak D match, TRBD1 (6 bases). Trimming removed 5 bases from V and 0 bases from J, with 17 bases in between. This CDR3 has 16 amino acids. CDR1 is MNHEY, CDR2 SMNVEV, per germline (reference sequence). The CDR3 protein is CASSPYYRGSSYEQYF. CDR3 coding DNA: TGTGCCAGCAGTCCCTACTATAGGGGGAGCTCCTACGAGCAGTACTTC.

The chain combines TRBV6-5 with TRBJ1-1; D gene ambiguous. CDR1 is MNHEY, CDR2 SVGAGI, per germline. Deletions cut 4 bases from V and 3 bases from J, with 3 bases between. The CDR3 extends over 11 amino acids. Written as DNA, the CDR3 is TGTGCCAGCAGTTTTCACACTGAAGCTTTCTTT. It codes for CASSFHTEAFF.

This rearrangement joins TRBV5-1 to TRBJ2-7; no reliable D call. Trimming took off 5 bases at V and 4 bases at J, with 19 bases between the two ends. Germline V gives CDR1 SGHRS, CDR2 YFSETQ. The CDR3 totals 15 residues. The CDR3, as DNA: TGCGCCAGCAGTATACAATCGGTCAAGTCGTACGAGCAGTACTTC. Protein product: CASSIQSVKSYEQYF.

This chain uses TRBV5-1 with TRBJ2-7, with D hard to call. Trimming took 4 bases from V and 9 from J, leaving 20 bases between them. The CDR3 has 14 residues. Germline V gene sequence: CDR1 SGHRS, CDR2 YFSETQ. CDR3 bases: TGCGCCAGCAGCGGCGTTACCTCCACACCCGGGCAGTACTTC. The encoded protein is CASSGVTSTPGQYF.

This chain uses TRBV7-2 with TRBJ1-1; D perhaps matches TRBD1 (6 bases). The CDR3 is 14 amino acids. V was clipped by 1 base and J by 3 bases, with 9 bases between them. The germline V gene encodes CDR1 SGHTA and CDR2 FQGNSA. The CDR3 here is CASSLGTVYTEAFF. For the CDR3, the DNA is TGTGCCAGCAGCTTAGGGACAGTCTACACTGAAGCTTTCTTT.

This chain joins TRBV4-1 and TRBJ1-5, with 7 nucleotides matching TRBD1. This CDR3 is built from 14 residues. Trimming at V came to 5 bases and at J to 5 bases, leaving 6 bases not matched to a gene. Germline-derived CDR1 and CDR2 are MGHRA and YSYEKL. The CDR3 coding sequence is TGCGCCAGCAGCACAGGGGTAACTGATCAGCCCCAGCATTTT. This translates into CASSTGVTDQPQHF.

In its sample, this clone was seen once. The J gene is TRBJ2-7, the V gene TRBV5-1; 14 bases align to TRBD2. CDR1 is SGHRS and CDR2 is YFSETQ in the germline V gene. The CDR3 spans 15 residues. Trimming at V came to 0 bases and at J to 4 bases, leaving 0 bases not matched to a gene. CDR3 amino acids: CASSLGTSGRYEQYF. DNA of the CDR3: TGCGCCAGCAGCTTGGGGACTAGCGGGAGGTACGAGCAGTACTTC.

CDR3 bases: TGTGCCTGGAGTCTAGGGGGACGGAGTGAGACCCAGTACTTC. Encoded protein: CAWSLGGRSETQYF. The chain joins TRBV30 to TRBJ2-5, with a possible D match to TRBD1 (6 bases). The V and J ends lost 2 bases and 5 bases respectively, with 15 bases between them. Germline V lookup: CDR1 GTSNPN, CDR2 SVGIG (reference sequence). This CDR3 is built from 14 residues.